The present TCR beta chain was sequenced within a study of blood T cell repertoires in COVID-19. The wider study: PBMCs, B-cell-depleted T cells, or T cells provided the cDNA or gDNA that made up the material.

Germline V gene sequence: CDR1 ENHRY, CDR2 SYGVKD. The V and J ends lost 0 bases and 4 bases, in that order; junction bases with no gene match: 4. The CDR3 is made up of 15 amino acids. Assay used: immunoSEQ multiplex PCR; TCRdb lists only in-frame clones, some missing. The table includes around 200,000 clones, around four fifths detected once. This chain joins TRBV10-3 and TRBJ2-3, with TRBD2 matching 7 bases. Sequencing was carried out using peripheral blood. The sequence came from a woman of 80 years or more with active or convalescent COVID-19. CDR3: CAISESKGGADTQYF. The CDR3 region has the DNA TGTGCCATCAGTGAGTCGAAGGGAGGGGCAGATACGCAGTATTTT.